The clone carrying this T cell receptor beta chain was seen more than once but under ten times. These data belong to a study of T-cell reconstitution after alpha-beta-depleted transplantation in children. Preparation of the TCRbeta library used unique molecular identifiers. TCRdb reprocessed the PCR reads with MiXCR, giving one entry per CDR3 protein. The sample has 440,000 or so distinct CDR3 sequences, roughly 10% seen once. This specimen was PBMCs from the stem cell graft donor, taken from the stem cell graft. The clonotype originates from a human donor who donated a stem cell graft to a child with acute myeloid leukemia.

Here the CDR3 reads CASSDTSGGETQYF. The CDR3 DNA is TGCGCCAGCAGCGACACTAGCGGGGGGGAGACCCAGTACTTC. This chain links TRBV5-1 with TRBJ2-5, with 12 bases fitting TRBD2. The CDR3 runs 14 residues. The V gene end was trimmed by 4 bases and the J gene end by 5 bases; junction bases not matched to a gene: 3. The germline CDR1 and CDR2 sequences are SGHRS and YFSETQ.